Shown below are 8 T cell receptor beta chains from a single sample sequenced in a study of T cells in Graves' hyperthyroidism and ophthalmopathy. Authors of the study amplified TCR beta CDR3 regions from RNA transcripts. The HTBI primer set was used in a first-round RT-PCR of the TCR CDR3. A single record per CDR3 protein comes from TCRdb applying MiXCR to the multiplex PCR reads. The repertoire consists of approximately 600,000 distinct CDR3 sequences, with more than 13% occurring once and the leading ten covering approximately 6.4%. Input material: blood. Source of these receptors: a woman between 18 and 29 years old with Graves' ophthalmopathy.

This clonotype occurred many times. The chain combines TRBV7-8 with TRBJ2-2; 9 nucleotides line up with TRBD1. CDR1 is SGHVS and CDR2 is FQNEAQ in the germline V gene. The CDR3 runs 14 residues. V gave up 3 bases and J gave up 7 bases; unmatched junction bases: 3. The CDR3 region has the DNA TGTGCCAGCAGCTTGGACAGGGGTCACGGGGAGCTGTTTTTT. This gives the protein CASSLDRGHGELFF. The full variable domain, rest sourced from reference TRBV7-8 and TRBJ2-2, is GAGVSQSPRYKVAKRGQDVALRCDPISGHVSLFWYQQALGQGPEFLTYFQNEAQLDKSGLPSDRFFAERPEGSVSTLKIQRTQQEDSAVYLCASSLDRGHGELFFGEGSRLTVL.

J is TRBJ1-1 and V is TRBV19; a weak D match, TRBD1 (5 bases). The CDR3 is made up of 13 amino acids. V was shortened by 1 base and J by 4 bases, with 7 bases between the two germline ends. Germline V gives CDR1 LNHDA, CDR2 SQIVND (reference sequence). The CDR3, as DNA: TGTGCCAGTAGTATAGTCGGGGGCACTGAAGCTTTCTTT. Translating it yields CASSIVGGTEAFF.

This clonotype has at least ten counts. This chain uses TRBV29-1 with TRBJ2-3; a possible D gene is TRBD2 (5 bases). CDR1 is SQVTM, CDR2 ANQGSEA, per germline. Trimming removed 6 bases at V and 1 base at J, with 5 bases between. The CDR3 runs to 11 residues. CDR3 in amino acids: CSVRGTDTQYF. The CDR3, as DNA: TGCAGCGTGCGGGGCACAGATACGCAGTATTTT.

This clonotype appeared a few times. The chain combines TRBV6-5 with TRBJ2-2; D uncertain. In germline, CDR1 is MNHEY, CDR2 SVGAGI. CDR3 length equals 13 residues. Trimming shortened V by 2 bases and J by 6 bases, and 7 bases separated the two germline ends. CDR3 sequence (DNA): TGTGCCAGCAGTTACGGGTTTCCCGGGGAGCTGTTTTTT. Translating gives CASSYGFPGELFF.

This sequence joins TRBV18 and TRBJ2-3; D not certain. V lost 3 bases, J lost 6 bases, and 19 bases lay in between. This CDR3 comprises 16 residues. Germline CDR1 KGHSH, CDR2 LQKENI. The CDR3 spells CASSPKETSKRDTQYF. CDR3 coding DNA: TGTGCCAGCTCACCCAAAGAGACTTCAAAAAGGGATACGCAGTATTTT.

The CDR3 reads CASSQGLPRSSEQYF. CDR3 DNA sequence: TGTGCCAGCAGCCAGGGTCTTCCGCGATCCAGCGAGCAGTACTTC. The chain links TRBV14 to TRBJ2-7, with no clear D. Germline assignment: CDR1 SGHDN and CDR2 FVKESK. The CDR3 runs to 15 residues. V was trimmed by 3 bases and J by 6 bases, leaving 18 bases between them. The whole variable domain, filled in from reference TRBV14 and TRBJ2-7, reads EAGVTQFPSHSVIEKGQTVTLRCDPISGHDNLYWYRRVMGKEIKFLLHFVKESKQDESGMPNNRFLAERTGGTYSTLKVQPAELEDSGVYFCASSQGLPRSSEQYFGPGTRLTVT.

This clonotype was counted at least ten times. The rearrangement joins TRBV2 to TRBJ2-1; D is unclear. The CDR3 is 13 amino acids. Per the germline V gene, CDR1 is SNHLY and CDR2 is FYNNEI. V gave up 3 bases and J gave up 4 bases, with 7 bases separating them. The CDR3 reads CASSESLYNEQFF. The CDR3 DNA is TGTGCCAGCAGTGAGTCTTTATACAATGAGCAGTTCTTC.

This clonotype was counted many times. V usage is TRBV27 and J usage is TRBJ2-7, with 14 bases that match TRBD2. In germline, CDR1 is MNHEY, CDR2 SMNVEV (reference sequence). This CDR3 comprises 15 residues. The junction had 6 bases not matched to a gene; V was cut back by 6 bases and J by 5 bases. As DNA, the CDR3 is TGTGCCAGCAGCCGGGGGACTAGCGGGAGAGACGAGCAGTACTTC. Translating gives CASSRGTSGRDEQYF.